This record covers a single T cell receptor (beta chain). No antigen is known for it. This CDR3 has 14 residues. Germline V gene data show CDR1 as LNHNV and CDR2 as YYDKDF (reference sequence). The sample belongs to a study of CXCR3-negative and CXCR3-positive naive CD8 T cells. Study-level findings and limits: Both naive subsets, CXCR3-negative and CXCR3-positive, displayed similar TRBV-TRBJ usage, unlike memory cells.

Via 5' RACE with UMI labels, TRB cDNA libraries were prepared. TCRdb reanalyzed the 5' RACE reads and collapses them to one entry per CDR3 protein, without DNA. The table lists about 50,000 distinct CDR3 sequences. The sequence was obtained from a human donor in good health. Some clones in this sample may be carry-over from other donors' samples. Sequencing used naive CXCR3- CD8+ T cells from blood. Specified subset: CD45RO-CCR7+CD27+CD95- naive CD8+ T cells lacking CXCR3 (TNR3-). The chain combines TRBV15 with TRBJ2-3; TCRdb lists TRBD2, though no DNA is available to test this call. CDR3: CATTERGRTDTQYF.